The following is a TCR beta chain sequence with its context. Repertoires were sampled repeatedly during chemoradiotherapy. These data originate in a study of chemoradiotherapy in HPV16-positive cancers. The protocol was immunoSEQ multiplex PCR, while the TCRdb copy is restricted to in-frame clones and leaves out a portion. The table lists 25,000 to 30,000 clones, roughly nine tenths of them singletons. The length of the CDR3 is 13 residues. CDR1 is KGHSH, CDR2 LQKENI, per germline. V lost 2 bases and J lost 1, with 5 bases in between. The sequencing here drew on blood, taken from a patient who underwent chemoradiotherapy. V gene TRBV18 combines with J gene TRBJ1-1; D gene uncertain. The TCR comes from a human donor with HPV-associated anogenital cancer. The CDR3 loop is CASSPEPNTEAFF. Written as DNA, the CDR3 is TGTGCCAGCTCACCAGAACCGAACACTGAAGCTTTCTTT.